This TCR beta chain was identified during a study of PD-1 blockade in classical Hodgkin lymphoma. Study findings and constraints: Similar baseline diversity was found in complete responders and newly diagnosed patients. Patients with an early start, nivolumab under 1 year after ASCT, were excluded. Possible causes of repertoire differences, disease activity or prior therapy, remain undefined. Newly diagnosed patients reportedly trailed healthy donors in baseline TCR diversity.

Assay: immunoSEQ multiplex PCR; the TCRdb copy retains only in-frame clones and omits some. The sample contains 3,200 or so clones, roughly four fifths of which appear only once. In regard to this clone: Its antigen is still unknown.

V lost 6 bases and J lost 8; bases outside the gene matches: 14. Germline lookup yields CDR1 SEHNR and CDR2 FQNEAQ (reference sequence). This CDR3 spans 15 amino acids. The time point: cycle 4 day 1 (C4D1), after five to seven weeks of nivolumab. With no exception, relapse followed autologous stem cell transplantation in all patients, and brentuximab vedotin exposure varied. Magnetic negative selection of thawed PBMCs yielded the CD8+ T cells. This clonotype was obtained from a human donor with classical Hodgkin lymphoma. Sequenced material: CD8+ T cells from blood, taken before the fourth cycle of nivolumab. The chain employs TRBV7-9 and TRBJ1-2; 8 positions match TRBD1. CDR3 bases: TGTGCCAGCAGGGACCGGGACAGGTGGCGAAACGGCTACACCTTC. Amino acids: CASRDRDRWRNGYTF.